A selection of T cell receptor beta chains follows, all from one sample in a study of CD8+ T cells in alopecia areata. Clones were read by immunoSEQ multiplex PCR, and TCRdb kept only the in-frame ones, dropping some. The table includes more than 110,000 clones, roughly three fifths detected once. The sample consisted of CD4+ T cells sorted from blood, taken at week 0. These receptors were obtained from a human donor with alopecia areata. Both conserved end residues are part of each CDR3. D genes are given only for firm matches. Size is omitted from some rows. Given values are once, few, many or a class for expanded clones.

cdr3_nt	cdr3_aa	d_call	clone_size	j_call	v_call
TGTGCCAGCAGTGAGGACAGGGCGGGTGGGGCCAACGTCCTGACTTTC	CASSEDRAGGANVLTF	TRBD1	once	TRBJ2-6	TRBV2
TGTGCCAGCAGCCAAGATGACAGCAACACCGGGGAGCTGTTTTTT	CASSQDDSNTGELFF	.	.	TRBJ2-2	TRBV4-2
TGTGCCAGCAGCAACACAGGGGGCGACTATGGCTACACCTTC	CASSNTGGDYGYTF	TRBD1	.	TRBJ1-2	TRBV4-2
TGCGCCAGCAGCTATGGACAGGCCGACGAGCAGTACTTC	CASSYGQADEQYF	TRBD1	.	TRBJ2-7	TRBV5-1
TGCAGCGGGGAAAAGGGCTTGAACACTGAAGCTTTCTTT	CSGEKGLNTEAFF	.	few	TRBJ1-1	TRBV29-1
TGTGCCTGGAGCCTGGGGGGACAGGTGTATTCACCCCTCCACTTT	CAWSLGGQVYSPLHF	TRBD1	.	TRBJ1-6	TRBV30
TGCAGCGTTGAAGAACAGGAGGGCACTGAAGCTTTCTTT	CSVEEQEGTEAFF	.	.	TRBJ1-1	TRBV29-1
TGTGCCAGCAGCTTATGGGCGGGGGGTAACGGGGAGACCCAGTACTTC	CASSLWAGGNGETQYF	TRBD2	.	TRBJ2-5	TRBV7-2
TGTGCCAGCAAACCATGGACGGGGGGGACCGAGGGCACTGAAGCTTTCTTT	CASKPWTGGTEGTEAFF	.	.	TRBJ1-1	TRBV27
TGTGCCAGCAGGCTCCAAACAGGGCCCTATGGCTACACCTTC	CASRLQTGPYGYTF	.	.	TRBJ1-2	TRBV27
TGTGCCAGCAGTCGAACAGGGGGCGCGGGTCAGCCCCAGCATTTT	CASSRTGGAGQPQHF	TRBD1	.	TRBJ1-5	TRBV7-9
TGTGCCAGCAGCTTAGATTACGGAACCTCTGGGGCCAACGTCCTGACTTTC	CASSLDYGTSGANVLTF	.	.	TRBJ2-6	TRBV7-8
TGTGCCAGCAGCACGGGACAGGGCCTTCTCTATGGCTACACCTTC	CASSTGQGLLYGYTF	TRBD1	.	TRBJ1-2	TRBV7-9
TGTGCCAGCAGCCAAGAGTACGGACAGTTCACAGATACGCAGTATTTT	CASSQEYGQFTDTQYF	.	.	TRBJ2-3	TRBV4-2
TGTGCCTGGAGCCCGGGTCCCAGCTCCTACAATGAGCAGTTCTTC	CAWSPGPSSYNEQFF	.	.	TRBJ2-1	TRBV30
TGTGCCAGCAGCTTTGGGGTCAATCAGCCCCAGCATTTT	CASSFGVNQPQHF	.	few	TRBJ1-5	TRBV7-8
TGCGCCAGCAGCTTGGTCGGTTCCTACAATGAGCAGTTCTTC	CASSLVGSYNEQFF	.	few	TRBJ2-1	TRBV5-1
TGTGCCAGCTCACCAGGGTTCCATGAGCAGTTCTTC	CASSPGFHEQFF	.	.	TRBJ2-1	TRBV18
TGTGCCAGCAGCCCCGACAGGTTCCGCGAGCAGTACTTC	CASSPDRFREQYF	.	.	TRBJ2-7	TRBV5-4
TGTGCCACCAGGAAGGGACAGGGCTACGAGCAGTACTTC	CATRKGQGYEQYF	TRBD1	few	TRBJ2-7	TRBV15
TGTGCCAGCAGTTTCGCGGCTAGCGGGGGGTATACGCAGTATTTT	CASSFAASGGYTQYF	TRBD2	.	TRBJ2-3	TRBV27
TGTGCCAGCAGCCAAGGGCTCCGTAACACTGAAGCTTTCTTT	CASSQGLRNTEAFF	.	many	TRBJ1-1	TRBV14